This entry is about one T cell receptor beta chain. This specimen belongs to a study of cytomegalovirus exposure and HLA in healthy donors. The PCR contained 60 Vbeta and 13 Jbeta primers. Profiling relied on immunoSEQ multiplex PCR, and the TCRdb table lists in-frame clones only, not all of them. The repertoire consists of 100,000 to 150,000 clones, with approximately 80% occurring once and the leading ten covering over 10%. Losses at the gene ends were 3 bases for V and 8 bases for J; bases not matched to a gene: 2. The CDR3 is 14 residues long. The germline gives CDR1 MGHRA, CDR2 YSYEKL. The sample was PBMCs. J is TRBJ2-1 and V is TRBV4-1; 12 bases match TRBD2. This clonotype was obtained from a woman between 40 and 50 years old in good health and CMV-seropositive. CDR3 nucleotide sequence: TGCGCCAGCAGCCAGGGACTAGCGGGCTATGAGCAGTTCTTC. Translating gives CASSQGLAGYEQFF.